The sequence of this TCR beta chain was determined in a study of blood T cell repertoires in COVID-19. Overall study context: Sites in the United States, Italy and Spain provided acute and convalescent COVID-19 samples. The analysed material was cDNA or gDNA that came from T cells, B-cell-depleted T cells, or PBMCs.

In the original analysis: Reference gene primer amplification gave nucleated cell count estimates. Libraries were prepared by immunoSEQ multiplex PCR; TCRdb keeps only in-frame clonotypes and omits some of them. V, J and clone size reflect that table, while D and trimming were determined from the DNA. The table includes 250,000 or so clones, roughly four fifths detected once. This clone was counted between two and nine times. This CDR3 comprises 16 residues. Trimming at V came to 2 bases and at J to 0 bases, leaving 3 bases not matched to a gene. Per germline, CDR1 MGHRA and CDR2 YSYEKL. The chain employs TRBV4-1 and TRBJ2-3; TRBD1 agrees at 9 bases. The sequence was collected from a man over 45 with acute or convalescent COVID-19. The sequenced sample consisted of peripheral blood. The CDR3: CASSQNRGQSTDTQYF. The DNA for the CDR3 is TGCGCCAGCAGCCAAAACAGGGGGCAAAGCACAGATACGCAGTATTTT.